These 4 T cell receptor beta chains were all obtained from the same sample, sequenced in a study of beta chain features in type 1 diabetes (dated by TCRdb to 2017 to 2018). Libraries were constructed by the immunoSEQ multiplex PCR assay. The entire isolated RNA was reverse transcribed using the High Capacity cDNA Reverse Transcription Kit, and thus expressed TCRB transcripts were sequenced. As stored in TCRdb, this immuneACCESS dataset retains in-frame rearrangements with V and J assigned. A fraction of the clones does not appear; measured against another copy, unresolved V genes explain less than half of the discrepancy, and the remainder lacks a known reason. Here the sample has some 400,000 clones; more than 13% occur a single time. Clones ranked in the top ten supply 0.019% of the sample. Sequencing input: naive CD4+ T cells from blood. The cell subset or site label corresponds to: true naive CD4+ T cells. These TCRs come from a woman between 18 and 29 years old in good health.

The gene calls are TRBV7-9 and TRBJ2-2; the match to TRBD2 covers 9 bases. The trim removed 4 bases at V and 4 bases at J, leaving 7 bases unmatched. The CDR3 runs 16 residues. Germline V gives CDR1 SEHNR, CDR2 FQNEAQ (reference sequence). This chain's CDR3 is CASSSSGTSFTGELFF. CDR3 DNA: TGTGCCAGCAGCTCCTCCGGGACTAGCTTCACCGGGGAGCTGTTTTTT. The full variable domain, rest sourced from reference TRBV7-9 and TRBJ2-2, is DTGVSQNPRHKITKRGQNVTFRCDPISEHNRLYWYRQTLGQGPEFLTYFQNEAQLEKSRLLSDRFSAERPKGSFSTLEIQRTEQGDSAMYLCASSSSGTSFTGELFFGEGSRLTVL.

This chain links TRBV14 with TRBJ2-1, with 9 bases identical to TRBD2. Germline CDR1 reads SGHDN; CDR2 reads FVKESK. This CDR3 has 19 residues. V shed 0 bases, J shed 0 bases, and the junction held 9 bases outside the gene matches. CDR3 loop: CASSQDLLAGVNSYNEQFF. The CDR3, as DNA: TGTGCCAGCAGCCAAGACTTGTTAGCGGGAGTGAACTCCTACAATGAGCAGTTCTTC.

The rearrangement links TRBV30 to TRBJ1-1; D is undetermined. The ends were cut back, 6 bases at V and 4 bases at J, with 15 bases in the middle. Germline CDR1 and CDR2: GTSNPN and SVGIG (reference sequence). The CDR3 is made up of 13 amino acids. The CDR3 sequence is CACGQRYGTEAFF. The CDR3 DNA follows: TGTGCCTGTGGGCAAAGGTACGGCACTGAAGCTTTCTTT.

This clone has a handful of counts. The rearrangement links TRBV7-8 to TRBJ2-2; D may be TRBD1 (7 bases). V was pared by 5 bases and J by 0 bases, with 10 bases between. Germline CDR1 reads SGHVS; CDR2 reads FQNEAQ. The CDR3 spans 15 residues. The CDR3 DNA is TGTGCCAGCAGCCGCGGGACAGCGAACACCGGGGAGCTGTTTTTT. Its protein is CASSRGTANTGELFF.